This T cell receptor beta chain was retrieved from a study of blood T cell repertoires in COVID-19. CDR1 and CDR2 (germline): PRHDT, FYEKMQ (reference sequence). With V trimmed by 5 bases and J by 7 bases, 9 bases remained unmatched. The CDR3 extends over 16 amino acids. Measured with immunoSEQ multiplex PCR; TCRdb has only the in-frame clones, and not every one. This table holds around 450,000 clones, nearly 90% found once. The V call is TRBV13, the J call TRBJ2-7, with 15 bases fitting TRBD2. This TCR derives from a woman in her late teens or twenties with acute COVID-19. Source material: PBMCs or T cells enriched from blood (not recorded which). As DNA, the CDR3 is TGTGCCAGCAGCCACGGACTAGCGGGAGGGCTGAGGGAGCAGTACTTC. Amino acids: CASSHGLAGGLREQYF.